This entry features one TCR beta chain sequence. The data were obtained in a study of shared clonotypes between healthy human individuals. This CDR3 is built from 15 residues. Germline V lookup: CDR1 SNHLY, CDR2 FYNNEI. V dropped 4 bases and J dropped 1; count of bases not matched to a gene: 5. This table comes from immunoSEQ multiplex PCR, and its TCRdb copy is limited to in-frame clones, with some not included. Here the sample spans over a million clones, roughly 74% being singletons. This TCR was recovered from a man aged 18 to 30 in good health. Some clones in this sample may be carry-over from other donors' samples. This rearrangement joins TRBV2 to TRBJ1-1, with TRBD1 matching over 8 bases. Sequenced input: memory CD4+ T cells from PBMCs. The sample's subset: CD45RA-negative fraction. This CDR3 reads CASSGRTGPNTEAFF. The CDR3 bases are TGTGCCAGCAGTGGGAGGACAGGGCCGAACACTGAAGCTTTCTTT.